Following are 32 T cell receptor beta chains from one sample sequenced in a study of OX40 agonist ivuxolimab in advanced cancers. Sequenced by immunoSEQ multiplex PCR; TCRdb stores in-frame clones only, minus some. The data hold about 27,000 clones, with 82% observed a single time. The sequencing used CD4+ or CD8+ T cells sorted from blood, collected in a trial of the OX40 agonist ivuxolimab. These receptors were obtained from an adult with an advanced solid tumor such as melanoma, head and neck, liver or kidney cancer.

The CDR3 coding sequence is TGTGCCAGCAGTTTAAGCTCGGCGAACACTGAAGCTTTCTTT. Encoded protein: CASSLSSANTEAFF. The chain carries TRBV27 and TRBJ1-1, with D unclear. Trimming pared 2 bases from V and 1 base from J, leaving 8 bases between. In germline, CDR1 is MNHEY, CDR2 SMNVEV (reference sequence). The CDR3 is 14 amino acids.

This clone has a single count. CDR3 sequence reads: CASTSLIGQGGEAFF. In nucleotides, the CDR3 is TGTGCCAGCACCAGCCTAATCGGACAGGGAGGTGAAGCTTTCTTT. The gene calls are TRBV28 and TRBJ1-1; 8 nucleotides agree with TRBD1. Losses at the gene ends were 7 bases for V and 7 bases for J; bases not matched to a gene: 14. There are 15 residues in the CDR3. Germline V gene sequence: CDR1 MDHEN, CDR2 SYDVKM.

This sequence joins TRBV6-1 and TRBJ1-1, with a weak D call TRBD1 (5 bases). The V end lost 6 bases, the J end lost 0 bases, and 11 bases lay between the germline ends. CDR1 MNHNS and CDR2 SASEGT come from the germline V gene. This CDR3 region has 14 residues. CDR3 protein: CASSLTELNTEAFF. The CDR3 DNA reads TGTGCCAGCAGCTTGACAGAGCTGAACACTGAAGCTTTCTTT.

The chain uses TRBV5-6 and TRBJ2-7; the D gene is possibly TRBD2 (6 bases). The ends were cut back, 2 bases at V and 4 bases at J, with 13 bases in the middle. Germline V gene data show CDR1 as SGHDT and CDR2 as YYEEEE. The CDR3 has 14 amino acids. In DNA form, the CDR3 reads TGTGCCAGCAGCTTCGGTCTGGAGGGGTACGAGCAGTACTTC. Protein sequence: CASSFGLEGYEQYF.

The chain joins TRBV30 to TRBJ1-5; D ambiguous. V lost 3 bases to trimming and J lost 5 bases, with 11 bases between them. CDR1 is GTSNPN, CDR2 SVGIG, per germline (reference sequence). The CDR3 is made up of 13 amino acids. The CDR3 sequence: CAWSQDGDQPQHF. CDR3 DNA: TGTGCCTGGAGCCAAGACGGGGATCAGCCCCAGCATTTT.

The gene calls are TRBV9 and TRBJ2-7, with 12 bases that match TRBD2. CDR3 length equals 15 residues. Germline V gene data show CDR1 as SGDLS and CDR2 as YYNGEE. V lost 4 bases to trimming and J lost 4 bases; unmatched junction nucleotides: 6. The CDR3 coding sequence is TGTGCCAGCAGCTCCGGGACTAGCGGGCTTTACGAGCAGTACTTC. It translates to CASSSGTSGLYEQYF. Filled out from reference TRBV9 and TRBJ2-7, the complete variable domain reads DSGVTQTPKHLITATGQRVTLRCSPRSGDLSVYWYQQSLDQGLQFLIQYYNGEERAKGNILERFSAQQFPDLHSELNLSSLELGDSALYFCASSSGTSGLYEQYFGPGTRLTVT.

This clone came up a few times. The chain is built from TRBV28 and TRBJ2-7, with a possible D match to TRBD1 (5 bases). Germline V gene data show CDR1 as MDHEN and CDR2 as SYDVKM. Between the trimmed V and J ends, which lost 6 bases and 0 bases, there was a span of 9 bases. The CDR3 consists of 13 residues. The CDR3: CASSSDSSYEQYF. DNA for the CDR3: TGTGCCAGCAGCAGCGACAGCTCCTACGAGCAGTACTTC.

The rearrangement joins TRBV7-2 to TRBJ2-2; 7 bases line up with TRBD2. In germline, CDR1 is SGHTA, CDR2 FQGNSA. The junction had 9 bases not matched to a gene; V was cut back by 5 bases and J by 6 bases. The CDR3 has 15 amino acids. In DNA, the CDR3 is TGTGCCAGCAGCCCACGACGGGGAGGGGCCGGGGAGCTGTTTTTT. It yields the protein CASSPRRGGAGELFF.

This clone was observed a single time. The V gene is TRBV7-8, the J gene TRBJ2-5; D perhaps matches TRBD1 (5 bases). With the DNA end fitting TRBJ2-7 better, the J assignment may be wrong. The CDR3 contains 13 residues. Germline CDR1 is SGHVS and CDR2 is FQNEAQ. This CDR3 is CASSLGRAYEQYF. The CDR3 nucleotides read TGTGCCAGCAGCCTGGGCAGGGCCTACGAGCAGTACTTC.

This chain joins TRBV4-2 and TRBJ1-3; TRBD1 matches 7 bases. The J segment lost 3 bases and the V segment lost 4 bases, leaving 6 bases of the junction unmatched. The CDR3 runs 15 residues. The germline CDR1 and CDR2 sequences are LGHNA and YNFKEQ. The DNA for the CDR3 is TGTGCCAGCAGCCGCATTCAGGGGGATGGAAACACCATATATTTT. Protein product: CASSRIQGDGNTIYF.

The genes are TRBV5-6 and TRBJ1-2; TRBD1 aligns across 11 bases. V lost 7 bases, J lost 7 bases, and 9 bases stayed unmatched. Germline-derived CDR1 and CDR2 are SGHDT and YYEEEE. CDR3 length: 14 residues. CDR3 coding DNA: TGTGCCAGCCAGCCCGGACAGGGGGCGAGTGGCTACACCTTC. It translates to CASQPGQGASGYTF.

The chain combines TRBV10-3 with TRBJ2-7; 11 nucleotides match TRBD2. Trimming removed 10 bases from V and 5 bases from J; junction bases left unmatched: 13. The CDR3 runs to 15 residues. CDR1 and CDR2 from the germline V gene are ENHRY and SYGVKD. The CDR3 is CATISGRAELDEQYF. For the CDR3, the DNA is TGTGCCACTATTAGCGGGAGGGCCGAGTTGGACGAGCAGTACTTC.

This chain uses TRBV7-3 with TRBJ2-5, with 9 bases identical to TRBD2. J was trimmed by 1 base and V by 0 bases; bases with no gene match: 6. This CDR3 region has 17 residues. The germline V gene encodes CDR1 SGHTA and CDR2 FQGTGA. The CDR3 spells CASSLTSASGAQETQYF. DNA of the CDR3: TGTGCCAGCAGCTTAACCTCGGCTAGCGGGGCCCAAGAGACCCAGTACTTC.

The rearrangement joins TRBV4-1 to TRBJ1-2; D is possibly TRBD1 (6 bases). There are 16 residues in the CDR3. The germline V gene has CDR1 MGHRA and CDR2 YSYEKL. The V gene lost 2 bases and the J gene lost 8 bases, with 21 bases spanning the gap. Written as DNA, the CDR3 is TGCGCCAGCAGCCAACTGAGCGGGGGGCCTCTAGAGGGCTACACCTTC. Amino acid sequence: CASSQLSGGPLEGYTF.

This clone qualifies as medium-sized (0.01 to 0.1%). CDR3 nucleotide sequence: TGTGCCAGCACCTTCTCCGACAGGAGCTCCTACGAGCAGTACTTC. It codes for CASTFSDRSSYEQYF. The chain recombines TRBV5-6 with TRBJ2-7, with a tentative D call TRBD1 (6 bases). The length of the CDR3 is 15 residues. Germline CDR1 reads SGHDT; CDR2 reads YYEEEE. The V gene lost 6 bases and the J gene lost 0 bases, with 16 bases spanning the gap.

The CDR3 nucleotides read TGTGCCAGCAGCGTGGGCATTACAAACTATGGCTACACCTTC. This translates into CASSVGITNYGYTF. The chain uses TRBV5-4 and TRBJ1-2; D call uncertain. The CDR3 spans 14 residues. V was clipped by 4 bases and J by 2 bases, with 12 bases between them. CDR1 is SGHNT, CDR2 YYREEE, per germline (reference sequence). The entire variable domain, with the rest obtained from reference TRBV5-4 and TRBJ1-2, is as follows: ETGVTQSPTHLIKTRGQQVTLRCSSQSGHNTVSWYQQALGQGPQFIFQYYREEENGRGNFPPRFSGLQFPNYSSELNVNALELDDSALYLCASSVGITNYGYTFGSGTRLTVV.

J is TRBJ1-1 and V is TRBV2; D may be TRBD1 (5 bases). The V gene lost 10 bases and the J gene lost 3 bases, with 15 bases spanning the gap. The CDR3 runs 13 residues. The germline gives CDR1 SNHLY, CDR2 FYNNEI. The CDR3 DNA is TGTGCCACCGGGACGTCGGGGGACACTGAAGCTTTCTTT. Its translation is CATGTSGDTEAFF.

The CDR3 DNA sequence: TGCAGTGCTCTACAGGGGGCTGAAGCTTTCTTT. Protein product: CSALQGAEAFF. The rearrangement links TRBV20-1 to TRBJ1-1; TRBD1 aligns across 8 bases. The CDR3 is 11 amino acids. The V segment lost 5 bases and the J segment 6 bases; nucleotides outside the gene matches: 2. Germline CDR1 is DFQATT and CDR2 is SNEGSKA (reference sequence).

This clone was found once. This chain connects TRBV5-8 to TRBJ1-2; the D gene is possibly TRBD1 (6 bases). The CDR3 is 15 residues long. Germline V gene lookup returns CDR1 SGHTS and CDR2 YDEGEE. V was pared by 1 base and J by 5 bases, with 15 bases between. The CDR3 is CASSLKGGIFYGYTF. The CDR3 DNA reads TGTGCCAGCAGCTTGAAGGGGGGTATATTTTATGGCTACACCTTC. The whole variable domain, filled in from reference TRBV5-8 and TRBJ1-2, reads EAGVTQSPTHLIKTRGQQATLRCSPISGHTSVYWYQQALGLGLQFLLWYDEGEERNRGNFPPRFSGRQFPNYSSELNVNALELEDSALYLCASSLKGGIFYGYTFGSGTRLTVV.

This clone was seen only a few times. This chain joins TRBV23-1 and TRBJ2-4; D might be TRBD2 (6 bases). TRBV23-1 is annotated as an ORF whose role is uncertain. Trimming pared 6 bases from V and 5 bases from J, leaving 17 bases between. The CDR3 totals 15 residues. The CDR3 DNA follows: TGCGCCAGCAGACGGGAGAAGGGCTCGGAAAACATTCAGTACTTC. It encodes CASRREKGSENIQYF.

This clone has a handful of counts. The genes are TRBV4-3 and TRBJ2-1, with 7 bases matching TRBD2. CDR1 and CDR2 (germline): LGHNA, YSLEER. V lost 0 bases, J lost 5 bases, and 4 bases stayed unmatched. The CDR3 length is 15 residues. This CDR3 is CASSQDVAGDNEQFF. The CDR3 nucleotides are TGCGCCAGCAGCCAAGATGTCGCGGGGGACAATGAGCAGTTCTTC.

This clone was observed a handful of times. The CDR3 DNA reads as TGTGCCAGCAGTGCGGTAGCCTACGAGCAGTACTTC. Protein: CASSAVAYEQYF. The chain recombines TRBV2 with TRBJ2-7; D is ambiguous. The V gene lost 4 bases and the J gene lost 2 bases, with 6 bases spanning the gap. The CDR3 extends over 12 amino acids. Germline V gene lookup returns CDR1 SNHLY and CDR2 FYNNEI.

This clone is labeled as medium-sized. V gene TRBV2 combines with J gene TRBJ2-1; TRBD2 matches 7 bases. Germline trimming cut 10 bases from V and 3 bases from J; bases unmatched to any gene: 9. CDR1 is SNHLY and CDR2 is FYNNEI in the germline V gene. The CDR3 loop spans 14 amino acids. In DNA form, the CDR3 reads TGTGCCACCGCGGGGGAACAGGACTACAATGAGCAGTTCTTC. The encoded protein is CATAGEQDYNEQFF.

This chain links TRBV29-1 with TRBJ2-3; possibly TRBD1 for D (7 bases). CDR1 and CDR2 from the germline V gene are SQVTM and ANQGSEA. The CDR3 consists of 13 residues. The V and J ends lost 7 bases and 2 bases respectively, with 13 bases between them. The DNA of the CDR3 is TGCAGCGCTGACAGGGAGGTCACAGATACGCAGTATTTT. The encoded protein is CSADREVTDTQYF.

The rearrangement joins TRBV6-5 to TRBJ1-5, with D uncertain. The V gene lost 1 base and the J gene lost 0 bases, with 1 base spanning the gap. Germline V gives CDR1 MNHEY, CDR2 SVGAGI. CDR3 length: 13 residues. The CDR3 coding sequence is TGTGCCAGCAGTTACTATAGCAATCAGCCCCAGCATTTT. It specifies CASSYYSNQPQHF.

V and J are TRBV9 and TRBJ1-2; D not resolved. Germline CDR1 SGDLS, CDR2 YYNGEE. The V gene lost 0 bases and the J gene lost 8 bases, with 8 bases spanning the gap. The CDR3 runs to 12 residues. CDR3 nucleotide sequence: TGTGCCAGCAGCGTAGGATTCGAGGGCTACACCTTC. Translation: CASSVGFEGYTF.

The CDR3 sequence is CSASGGDGYTF. The CDR3 DNA follows: TGCAGTGCTAGCGGAGGGGATGGCTACACCTTC. This sequence joins TRBV20-1 and TRBJ1-2; possible D gene TRBD1, 5 bases. From germline, CDR1 is DFQATT and CDR2 SNEGSKA (reference sequence). The CDR3 runs 11 residues. The ends were cut back, 3 bases at V and 6 bases at J, with 8 bases in the middle.

This chain links TRBV6-5 with TRBJ2-7, with D tentatively TRBD1 or TRBD2 (5 bases each). Germline V gives CDR1 MNHEY, CDR2 SVGAGI. CDR3 length: 15 amino acids. V shed 5 bases and J shed 2 bases, with 16 bases lying between them. In nucleotides, the CDR3 is TGTGCCAGCAGTGGTAACCGGGACCTGCCCTACGAGCAGTACTTC. It encodes CASSGNRDLPYEQYF.

A remark on this clone: The identical CDR3 is also encoded by other nucleotide sequences in the sample. The chain has TRBV19 and TRBJ1-1; D unresolved. CDR3 length equals 12 residues. The germline CDR1 and CDR2 sequences are LNHDA and SQIVND (reference sequence). V lost 5 bases to trimming and J lost 1 base, with 5 bases between them. CDR3 DNA: TGTGCCAGTAGTCTCGGGAACACTGAAGCTTTCTTT. Translated: CASSLGNTEAFF. The whole variable domain, remainder taken from reference TRBV19 and TRBJ1-1, is DGGITQSPKYLFRKEGQNVTLSCEQNLNHDAMYWYRQDPGQGLRLIYYSQIVNDFQKGDIAEGYSVSREKKESFPLTVTSAQKNPTAFYLCASSLGNTEAFFGQGTRLTVV.

Here the CDR3 reads CASSSPRGGLETQYF. The CDR3 DNA reads as TGTGCCAGCAGTTCCCCCCGGGGAGGGTTGGAGACCCAGTACTTC. This rearrangement joins TRBV28 to TRBJ2-5; 7 bases agree with TRBD2. V gave up 4 bases and J gave up 5 bases; unmatched junction bases: 10. CDR1 and CDR2 from the germline V gene are MDHEN and SYDVKM. The CDR3 loop spans 15 amino acids.

The rearrangement joins TRBV13 to TRBJ2-7; TRBD2 is a possible D gene (7 bases). This CDR3 has 18 amino acids. V gave up 0 bases and J gave up 0 bases, with 18 bases separating them. Germline-derived CDR1 and CDR2 are PRHDT and FYEKMQ (reference sequence). CDR3 region: CASSLGPRGGGSSYEQYF. The CDR3 DNA is TGTGCCAGCAGCTTAGGCCCGAGAGGGGGGGGCAGCTCCTACGAGCAGTACTTC.

CDR3 sequence: CASRGLAGSDEQFF. The CDR3 bases are TGTGCCAGCAGGGGACTAGCGGGGTCGGATGAGCAGTTCTTC. V and J are TRBV2 and TRBJ2-1; 13 bases line up with TRBD2. The CDR3 loop spans 14 amino acids. J gave up 8 bases and V 6 bases, and 4 bases lay outside the gene matches. Germline lookup yields CDR1 SNHLY and CDR2 FYNNEI.